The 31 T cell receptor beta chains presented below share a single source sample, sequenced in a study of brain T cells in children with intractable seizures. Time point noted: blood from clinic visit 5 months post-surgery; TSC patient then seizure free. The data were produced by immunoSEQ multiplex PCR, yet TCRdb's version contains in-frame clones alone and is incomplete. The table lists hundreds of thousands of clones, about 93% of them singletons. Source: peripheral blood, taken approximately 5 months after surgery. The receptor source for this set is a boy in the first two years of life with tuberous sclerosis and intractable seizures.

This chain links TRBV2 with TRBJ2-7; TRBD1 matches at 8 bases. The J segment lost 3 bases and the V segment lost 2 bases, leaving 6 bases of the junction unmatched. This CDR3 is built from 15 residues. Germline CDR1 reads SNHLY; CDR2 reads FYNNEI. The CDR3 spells CASSERTGLIYEQYF. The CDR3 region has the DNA TGTGCCAGCAGTGAACGGACAGGGCTAATCTACGAGCAGTACTTC.

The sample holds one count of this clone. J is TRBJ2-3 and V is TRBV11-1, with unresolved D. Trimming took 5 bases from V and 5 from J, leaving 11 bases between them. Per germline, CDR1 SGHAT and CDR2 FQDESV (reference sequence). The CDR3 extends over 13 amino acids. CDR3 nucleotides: TGTGCCAGCAGCCCCCAGGCGATAGATACGCAGTATTTT. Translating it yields CASSPQAIDTQYF.

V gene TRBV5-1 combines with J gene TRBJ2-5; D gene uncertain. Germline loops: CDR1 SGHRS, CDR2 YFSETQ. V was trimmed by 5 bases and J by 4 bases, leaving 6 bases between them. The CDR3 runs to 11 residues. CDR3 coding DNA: TGCGCCAGCAGGATCGGAGAGACCCAGTACTTC. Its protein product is CASRIGETQYF.

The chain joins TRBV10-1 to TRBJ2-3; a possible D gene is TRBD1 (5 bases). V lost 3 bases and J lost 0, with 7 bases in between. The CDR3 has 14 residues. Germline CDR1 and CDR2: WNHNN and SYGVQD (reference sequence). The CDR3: CASSDGASTDTQYF. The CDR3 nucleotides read TGCGCCAGCAGTGATGGGGCTAGCACAGATACGCAGTATTTT.

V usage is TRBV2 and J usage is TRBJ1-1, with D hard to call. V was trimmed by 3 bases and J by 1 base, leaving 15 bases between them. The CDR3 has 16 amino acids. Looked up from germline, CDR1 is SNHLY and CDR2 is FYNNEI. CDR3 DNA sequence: TGTGCCAGCAGTGATAACCCGGACCACCGGAACACTGAAGCTTTCTTT. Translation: CASSDNPDHRNTEAFF.

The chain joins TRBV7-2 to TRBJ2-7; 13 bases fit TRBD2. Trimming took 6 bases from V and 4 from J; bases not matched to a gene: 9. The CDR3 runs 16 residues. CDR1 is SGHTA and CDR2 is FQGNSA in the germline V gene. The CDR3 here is CASRYRTSGGPYEQYF. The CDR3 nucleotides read TGTGCCAGCAGGTATAGGACTAGCGGGGGCCCTTACGAGCAGTACTTC.

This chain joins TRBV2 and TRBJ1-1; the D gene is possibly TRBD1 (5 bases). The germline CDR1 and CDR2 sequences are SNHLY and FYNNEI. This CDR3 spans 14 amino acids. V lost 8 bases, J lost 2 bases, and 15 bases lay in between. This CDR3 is CASQTELGNTEAFF. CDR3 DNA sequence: TGTGCCAGCCAGACAGAACTTGGAAACACTGAAGCTTTCTTT.

In DNA, the CDR3 is TGTGCCAGCAGCGATTTATCCCAGGGGAGCTACACCTTC. Translation gives CASSDLSQGSYTF. The chain recombines TRBV25-1 with TRBJ1-2; weak D call: TRBD1 (6 bases). Germline assignment: CDR1 MGHDK and CDR2 SYGVNS. The CDR3 spans 13 residues. V was cut by 6 bases and J by 9 bases, with 17 bases left in between.

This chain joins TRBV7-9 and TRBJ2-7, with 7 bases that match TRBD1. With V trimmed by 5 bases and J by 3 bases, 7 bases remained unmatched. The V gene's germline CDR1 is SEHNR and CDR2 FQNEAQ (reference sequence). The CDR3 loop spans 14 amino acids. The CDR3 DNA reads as TGTGCCAGCAGCCCTGACAGGGAGCACTACGAGCAGTACTTC. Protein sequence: CASSPDREHYEQYF.

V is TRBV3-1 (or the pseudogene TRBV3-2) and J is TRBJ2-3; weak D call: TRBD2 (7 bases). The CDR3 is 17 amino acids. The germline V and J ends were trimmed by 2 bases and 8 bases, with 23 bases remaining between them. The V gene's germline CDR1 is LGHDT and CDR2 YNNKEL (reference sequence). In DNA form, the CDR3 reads TGTGCCAGCAGCCAAATCCCGGGGGGCTTGGTAGCAGGTACGCAGTATTTT. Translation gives CASSQIPGGLVAGTQYF.

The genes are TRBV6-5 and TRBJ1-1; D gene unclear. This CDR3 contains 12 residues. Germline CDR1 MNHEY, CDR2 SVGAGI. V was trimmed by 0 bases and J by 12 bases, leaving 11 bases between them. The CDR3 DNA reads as TGTGCCAGCAGTTACTCGGGATTCCCTCCTTTCTTT. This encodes CASSYSGFPPFF.

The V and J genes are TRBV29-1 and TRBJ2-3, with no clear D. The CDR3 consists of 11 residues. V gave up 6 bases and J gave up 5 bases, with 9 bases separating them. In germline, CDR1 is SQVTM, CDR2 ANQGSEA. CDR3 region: CSVDRVDTQYF. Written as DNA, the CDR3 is TGCAGCGTAGATAGGGTAGATACGCAGTATTTT.

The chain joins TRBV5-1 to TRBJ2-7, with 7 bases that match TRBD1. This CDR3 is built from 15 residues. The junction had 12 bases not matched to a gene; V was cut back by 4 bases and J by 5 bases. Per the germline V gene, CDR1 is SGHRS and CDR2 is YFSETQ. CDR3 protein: CASSIRTGSVNEQYF. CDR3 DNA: TGCGCCAGCAGCATCCGGACAGGTTCGGTCAACGAGCAGTACTTC.

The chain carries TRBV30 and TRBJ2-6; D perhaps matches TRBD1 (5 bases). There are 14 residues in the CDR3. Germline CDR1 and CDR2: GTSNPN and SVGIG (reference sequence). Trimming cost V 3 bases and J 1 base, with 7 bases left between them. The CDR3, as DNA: TGTGCCTGGAGCAGGGAATCTGGGGCCAACGTCCTGACTTTC. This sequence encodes CAWSRESGANVLTF.

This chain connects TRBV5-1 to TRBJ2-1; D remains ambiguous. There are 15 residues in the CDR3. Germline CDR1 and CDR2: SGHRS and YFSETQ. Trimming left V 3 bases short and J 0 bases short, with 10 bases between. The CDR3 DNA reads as TGCGCCAGCAGCTCCGGACGGAGCTCCTACAATGAGCAGTTCTTC. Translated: CASSSGRSSYNEQFF.

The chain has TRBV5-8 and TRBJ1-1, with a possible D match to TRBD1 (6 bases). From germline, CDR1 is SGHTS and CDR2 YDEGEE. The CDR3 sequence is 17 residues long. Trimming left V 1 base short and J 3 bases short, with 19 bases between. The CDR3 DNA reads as TGTGCCAGCAGCTTGTCCAGGGGACTCCTTGGGGACACTGAAGCTTTCTTT. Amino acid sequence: CASSLSRGLLGDTEAFF.

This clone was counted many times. The CDR3 nucleotides read TGTGCCAGCAGGGCATATAAAAATACAGTGTATGGCTACACCTTC. This sequence encodes CASRAYKNTVYGYTF. The chain recombines TRBV2 with TRBJ1-2; D unresolved. The V gene's germline CDR1 is SNHLY and CDR2 FYNNEI. This CDR3 is built from 15 residues. Trimming took off 6 bases at V and 5 bases at J, with 19 bases between the two ends.

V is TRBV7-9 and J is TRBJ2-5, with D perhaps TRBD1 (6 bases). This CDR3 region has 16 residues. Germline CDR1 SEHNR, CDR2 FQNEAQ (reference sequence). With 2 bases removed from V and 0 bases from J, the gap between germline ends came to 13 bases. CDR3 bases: TGTGCCAGCAGCTTACGTGGGGGCTCGTACCAAGAGACCCAGTACTTC. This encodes CASSLRGGSYQETQYF. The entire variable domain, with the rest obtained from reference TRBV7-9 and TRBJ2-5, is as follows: DTGVSQNPRHKITKRGQNVTFRCDPISEHNRLYWYRQTLGQGPEFLTYFQNEAQLEKSRLLSDRFSAERPKGSFSTLEIQRTEQGDSAMYLCASSLRGGSYQETQYFGPGTRLLVL.

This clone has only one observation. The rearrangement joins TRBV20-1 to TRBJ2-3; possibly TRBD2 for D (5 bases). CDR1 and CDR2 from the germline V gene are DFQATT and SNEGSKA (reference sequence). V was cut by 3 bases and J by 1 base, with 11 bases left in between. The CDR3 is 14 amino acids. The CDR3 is CSASGFGGTDTQYF. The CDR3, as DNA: TGCAGTGCTAGTGGGTTCGGGGGCACAGATACGCAGTATTTT.

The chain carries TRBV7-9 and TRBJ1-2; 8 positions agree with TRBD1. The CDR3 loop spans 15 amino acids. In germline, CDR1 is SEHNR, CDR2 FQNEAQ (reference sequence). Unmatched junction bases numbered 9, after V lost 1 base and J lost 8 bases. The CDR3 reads CASSLVGQAVGGYTF. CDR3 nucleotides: TGTGCCAGCAGCTTAGTGGGACAGGCCGTAGGCGGCTACACCTTC.

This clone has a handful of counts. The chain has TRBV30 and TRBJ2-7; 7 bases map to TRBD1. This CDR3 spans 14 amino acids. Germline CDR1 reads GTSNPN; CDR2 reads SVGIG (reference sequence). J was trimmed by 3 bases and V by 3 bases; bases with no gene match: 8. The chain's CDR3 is CAWSKPGQIYEQYF. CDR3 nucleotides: TGTGCCTGGAGCAAACCGGGACAGATCTACGAGCAGTACTTC.

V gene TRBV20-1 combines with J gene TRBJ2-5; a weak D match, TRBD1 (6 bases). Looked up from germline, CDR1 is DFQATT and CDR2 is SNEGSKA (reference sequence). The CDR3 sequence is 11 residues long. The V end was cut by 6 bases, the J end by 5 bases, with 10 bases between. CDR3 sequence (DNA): TGCAGTGCAGAAAGGGGGGAGACCCAGTACTTC. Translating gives CSAERGETQYF.

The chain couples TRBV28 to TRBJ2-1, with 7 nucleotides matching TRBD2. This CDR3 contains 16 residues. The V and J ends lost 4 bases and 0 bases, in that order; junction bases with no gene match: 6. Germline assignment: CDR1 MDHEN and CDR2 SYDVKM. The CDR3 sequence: CASSSPTSPSYNEQFF. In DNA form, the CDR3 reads TGTGCCAGCAGTTCCCCGACTAGCCCCTCCTACAATGAGCAGTTCTTC. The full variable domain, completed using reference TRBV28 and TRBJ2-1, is DVKVTQSSRYLVKRTGEKVFLECVQDMDHENMFWYRQDPGLGLRLIYFSYDVKMKEKGDIPEGYSVSREKKERFSLILESASTNQTSMYLCASSSPTSPSYNEQFFGPGTRLTVL.

CDR3 in amino acids: CASSKGLPSGNTIYF. The CDR3 DNA reads TGTGCCAGCAGCAAGGGACTGCCCTCTGGAAACACCATATATTTT. This chain links TRBV5-8 with TRBJ1-3; possible D gene TRBD1, 5 bases. This CDR3 has 15 amino acids. Germline V gene lookup returns CDR1 SGHTS and CDR2 YDEGEE. Trimming removed 4 bases at V and 0 bases at J, with 11 bases between. Together with reference TRBV5-8 and TRBJ1-3, the CDR3 gives the full variable domain: EAGVTQSPTHLIKTRGQQATLRCSPISGHTSVYWYQQALGLGLQFLLWYDEGEERNRGNFPPRFSGRQFPNYSSELNVNALELEDSALYLCASSKGLPSGNTIYFGEGSWLTVV.

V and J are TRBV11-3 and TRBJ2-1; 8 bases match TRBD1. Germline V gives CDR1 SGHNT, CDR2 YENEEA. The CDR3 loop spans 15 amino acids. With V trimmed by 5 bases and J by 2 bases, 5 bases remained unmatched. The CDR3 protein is CASSPRDRPYNEQFF. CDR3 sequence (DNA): TGTGCCAGCAGCCCCCGGGACAGGCCCTACAATGAGCAGTTCTTC.

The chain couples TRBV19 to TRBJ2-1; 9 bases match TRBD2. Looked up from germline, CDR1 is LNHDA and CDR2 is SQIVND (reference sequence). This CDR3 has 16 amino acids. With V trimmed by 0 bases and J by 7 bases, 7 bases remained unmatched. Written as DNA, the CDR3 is TGTGCCAGTAGTATAGACGGTAGCGGGAGTAAGAATGAGCAGTTCTTC. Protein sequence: CASSIDGSGSKNEQFF. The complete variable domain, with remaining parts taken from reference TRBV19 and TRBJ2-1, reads DGGITQSPKYLFRKEGQNVTLSCEQNLNHDAMYWYRQDPGQGLRLIYYSQIVNDFQKGDIAEGYSVSREKKESFPLTVTSAQKNPTAFYLCASSIDGSGSKNEQFFGPGTRLTVL.

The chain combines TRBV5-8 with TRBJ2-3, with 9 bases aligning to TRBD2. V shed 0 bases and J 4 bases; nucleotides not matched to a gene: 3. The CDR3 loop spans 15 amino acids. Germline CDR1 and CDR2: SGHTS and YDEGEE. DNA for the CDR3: TGTGCCAGCAGCTTGGGTGCGGGAGGGGCAGATACGCAGTATTTT. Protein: CASSLGAGGADTQYF. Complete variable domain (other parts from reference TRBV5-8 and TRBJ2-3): EAGVTQSPTHLIKTRGQQATLRCSPISGHTSVYWYQQALGLGLQFLLWYDEGEERNRGNFPPRFSGRQFPNYSSELNVNALELEDSALYLCASSLGAGGADTQYFGPGTRLTVL.

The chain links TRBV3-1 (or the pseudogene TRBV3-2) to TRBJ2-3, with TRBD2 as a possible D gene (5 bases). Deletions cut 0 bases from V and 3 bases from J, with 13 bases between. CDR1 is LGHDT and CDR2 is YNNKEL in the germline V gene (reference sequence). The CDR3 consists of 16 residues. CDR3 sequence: CASSQDTMVATDTQYF. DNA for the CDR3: TGTGCCAGCAGCCAAGATACGATGGTAGCGACAGATACGCAGTATTTT.

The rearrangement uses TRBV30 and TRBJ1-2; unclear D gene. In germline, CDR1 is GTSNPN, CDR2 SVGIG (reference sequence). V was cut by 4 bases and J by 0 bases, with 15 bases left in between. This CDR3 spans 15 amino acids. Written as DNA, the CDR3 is TGTGCCTGGACGTATAGAAAGATAGCTAACTATGGCTACACCTTC. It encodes CAWTYRKIANYGYTF.

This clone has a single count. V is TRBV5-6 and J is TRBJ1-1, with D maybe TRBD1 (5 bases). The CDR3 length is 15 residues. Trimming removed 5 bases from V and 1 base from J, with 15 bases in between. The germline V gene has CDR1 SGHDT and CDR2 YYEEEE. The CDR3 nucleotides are TGTGCCAGCAGAGGGACCAGGCGGCAGAACACTGAAGCTTTCTTT. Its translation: CASRGTRRQNTEAFF.

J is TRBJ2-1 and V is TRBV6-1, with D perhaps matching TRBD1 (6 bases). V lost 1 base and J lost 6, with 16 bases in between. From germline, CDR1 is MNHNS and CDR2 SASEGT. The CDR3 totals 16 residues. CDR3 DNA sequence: TGTGCCAGCAGTGAAGATTGGTCTAGCAGGGGCAATGAGCAGTTCTTC. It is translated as CASSEDWSSRGNEQFF.